The source of this TCR beta chain is a study of blood T cell repertoires in COVID-19. Clones were sequenced by immunoSEQ multiplex PCR, and TCRdb holds only the in-frame ones, with some missing. Of 200,000 to 300,000 clones detected, around 88% appear once; the ten largest clones hold 1.3% to 1.5%. V was shortened by 5 bases and J by 3 bases, with 5 bases between the two germline ends. CDR3 length equals 12 residues. Germline V gives CDR1 MDHEN, CDR2 SYDVKM. This clone was counted a few times. The clonotype comes from an elderly man with acute or convalescent COVID-19. V gene TRBV28 combines with J gene TRBJ2-1; TRBD2 is a possible D gene (5 bases). The sequenced sample consisted of peripheral blood. In DNA form, the CDR3 reads TGTGCCAGCAGTGACTACTACAATGAGCAGTTCTTC. Translation gives CASSDYYNEQFF. Based on the CDR3 plus reference TRBV28 and TRBJ2-1, the full variable domain is DVKVTQSSRYLVKRTGEKVFLECVQDMDHENMFWYRQDPGLGLRLIYFSYDVKMKEKGDIPEGYSVSREKKERFSLILESASTNQTSMYLCASSDYYNEQFFGPGTRLTVL.